This TCR beta chain was retrieved from a study of control samples from healthy donors and cancer patients. Method: immunoSEQ multiplex PCR; TCRdb's copy keeps in-frame clones and lacks some. Among some 130,000 clones, approximately 90% were seen once, and the ten largest hold around 2.1%. The V and J ends lost 7 bases and 1 base, in that order; junction bases with no gene match: 4. The CDR3 loop spans 14 amino acids. Per germline, CDR1 MNHEY and CDR2 SVGAGI. This receptor was taken from a woman aged 45-65 years in good health. The source material was blood. The chain links TRBV6-5 to TRBJ1-3, with 7 bases aligning to TRBD1. The CDR3 sequence: CASMTGKSGNTIYF. The CDR3 region has the DNA TGTGCCAGCATGACAGGGAAGTCTGGAAACACCATATATTTT.